This T cell receptor beta chain came from a study of shared clonotypes between healthy human individuals. Deep was the level used in running the assay. The authors split each subset's genomic DNA evenly across several immunoSEQ plates. Clones were read by immunoSEQ multiplex PCR, and TCRdb kept only the in-frame ones, dropping some. The profile shows over 950,000 clones, 60% to 85% of them singletons. The CDR3 loop spans 17 amino acids. Germline CDR1 and CDR2: SGHNT and YYREEE (reference sequence). Trimming took 4 bases from V and 0 from J; bases not matched to a gene: 9. CD45RA+ naive and CD45RA-negative memory subsets were separated from CD4+ cells.

Sequenced sample: memory CD4+ T cells from PBMCs. Subset in this sample: CD45RA-negative fraction. The chain employs TRBV5-4 and TRBJ1-1, with 10 positions matching TRBD1. The TCR originated in a man aged 18-30 years in good health. Some clones in this sample may be carry-over from other donors' samples. The CDR3 here is CASSKGQGDHMNTEAFF. CDR3 nucleotide sequence: TGTGCCAGCAGCAAAGGACAGGGGGATCACATGAACACTGAAGCTTTCTTT.